This TCR beta chain stems from a study of human T cells and chemical hapten exposure. Across the whole study: Patients were mainly female, each with alopecia areata, totalis or universalis.

This clonotype was found a few times. Antigen specificity is unknown. Germline CDR1 DFQATT, CDR2 SNEGSKA (reference sequence). Trimming removed 2 bases at V and 0 bases at J, with 8 bases between. The CDR3 runs to 14 residues. Whole-study results and caveats: Alopecia in all donors means immunity may differ from healthy individuals. Patch test score rose with PT1 expanded TCRs, significant at 8, 16, 32, not 4.

Indicated time point: patch test 1, 2 weeks after DPC sensitization. As to treatment: therapeutic diphenylcyclopropenone sensitization with weekly scalp DPC. In TCRdb, the RACE reads were re-called with MiXCR into one record per CDR3 protein. The data show 75,000 to 95,000 distinct CDR3 sequences, with about 12% seen just once and 3.5% held by the top ten. The sequencing used whole blood, collected in connection with sensitization to the hapten diphenylcyclopropenone (DPC). The receptor was isolated from a woman in her fifties or sixties with alopecia areata. Some clones in this sample may be carry-over from other donors' samples. V is TRBV20-1 and J is TRBJ2-4; D unresolved. CDR3 in DNA: TGCAGTGCTAGAAGTAGGCTAGCCAAAAACATTCAGTACTTC. It encodes CSARSRLAKNIQYF.